The clone carrying this T cell receptor (beta chain) was seen many times. Its antigen is undetermined. TCRdb re-analysed the 5' RACE reads in MiXCR, keeping a single row per CDR3 protein. Of 45,000 to 55,000 distinct CDR3 sequences in the sample, under 13% were seen once. This sample was taken from a study of neurological immune-mediated disorders. Per the germline V gene, CDR1 is SGDLS and CDR2 is YYNGEE. Trimming removed 3 bases from V and 2 bases from J; junction bases left unmatched: 7. The CDR3 extends over 16 amino acids. A total of 2 million PBMCs stored at -80 degrees C provided the unsorted libraries. Study-wide findings and caveats: The most TCR clonal expansion was seen in HTLV-1-associated myelopathy, and the least was seen in multiple sclerosis, which fell below healthy controls.

The TCR was taken from a middle-aged woman with HTLV-1-associated myelopathy (HAM/TSP). The chain couples TRBV9 to TRBJ2-2, with 7 bases that match TRBD2. Sample: PBMCs. The CDR3 sequence: CASSALERGNTGELFF. The CDR3, as DNA: TGTGCCAGCAGCGCCCTGGAGCGGGGTAACACCGGGGAGCTGTTTTTT.